The rows below give T cell receptor beta chains drawn from one sample of a study of beta chain features in type 1 diabetes. The method was immunoSEQ multiplex PCR; TCRdb's version includes in-frame clones alone and lacks a portion of them. The sample shows more than 150,000 clones, approximately 9.9% of them seen only once. Sequenced sample: central memory CD4+ T cells from blood. These receptors originate from a woman aged 18-29 years in good health. CDR3s include the opening cysteine and the closing phenylalanine or tryptophan. A D gene is named only where the DNA matches it firmly. Rows may omit the clone size; those that give it use once, few, many or a size class.

j_call: TRBJ2-4
v_call: TRBV5-1
d_call: TRBD2
clone_size: -
cdr3_length: 18
cdr3_nt: TGCGCCAGCAGCTTGGAAGGAGGCGGGAGCGGTAACAAAAACATTCAGTACTTC
cdr3_aa: CASSLEGGGSGNKNIQYF

j_call: TRBJ2-5
v_call: TRBV10-3
d_call: -
clone_size: -
cdr3_length: 11
cdr3_nt: TGTGCCACCGCAGTCCAAGAGACCCAGTACTTC
cdr3_aa: CATAVQETQYF

j_call: TRBJ2-1
v_call: TRBV7-2
d_call: TRBD2
clone_size: -
cdr3_length: 12
cdr3_nt: TGTGCCAGCAGTGAAACTAGCGGCCATCAGTTCTTC
cdr3_aa: CASSETSGHQFF

j_call: TRBJ1-2
v_call: TRBV25-1
d_call: -
clone_size: few
cdr3_length: 13
cdr3_nt: TGTGCCAGCAGTGACACAGGGTTATACGGCTACACCTTC
cdr3_aa: CASSDTGLYGYTF

j_call: TRBJ2-7
v_call: TRBV18
d_call: TRBD1
clone_size: few
cdr3_length: 14
cdr3_nt: TGTGCCAGCTCACCGGACCGGGACAGTCGCGGGCAGTACTTC
cdr3_aa: CASSPDRDSRGQYF

j_call: TRBJ1-5
v_call: TRBV2
d_call: -
clone_size: -
cdr3_length: 16
cdr3_nt: TGTGCCAGCAGTGATGAGGGAGGGAATGCTAATCAGCCCCAGCATTTT
cdr3_aa: CASSDEGGNANQPQHF

j_call: TRBJ2-7
v_call: TRBV7-9
d_call: TRBD1
clone_size: -
cdr3_length: 14
cdr3_nt: TGTGCCAGCAGCCTCGGACAGGCTTCCTACGAGCAGTACTTC
cdr3_aa: CASSLGQASYEQYF

j_call: TRBJ2-3
v_call: TRBV5-4
d_call: TRBD2
clone_size: -
cdr3_length: 15
cdr3_nt: TGTGCCAGCAGCGACAAGCGGGATATTAAAGATACGCAGTATTTT
cdr3_aa: CASSDKRDIKDTQYF

j_call: TRBJ2-7
v_call: TRBV19
d_call: TRBD1
clone_size: few
cdr3_length: 13
cdr3_nt: TGTGCCTCCCGGGACAGGGTCTCCTACGAGCAGTACTTC
cdr3_aa: CASRDRVSYEQYF

j_call: TRBJ1-2
v_call: TRBV6-5
d_call: -
clone_size: -
cdr3_length: 14
cdr3_nt: TGTGCCAGCAATAACCGAAGACAGACCTATGGCTACACCTTC
cdr3_aa: CASNNRRQTYGYTF

j_call: TRBJ2-3
v_call: TRBV9
d_call: -
clone_size: -
cdr3_length: 15
cdr3_nt: TGTGCCAGCAGCGTAGACGGGGGGCGCACAGATACGCAGTATTTT
cdr3_aa: CASSVDGGRTDTQYF

j_call: TRBJ1-1
v_call: TRBV5-1
d_call: -
clone_size: -
cdr3_length: 13
cdr3_nt: TGCGCCAGCAGCCAGCAGGGGAACACTGAAGCTTTCTTT
cdr3_aa: CASSQQGNTEAFF

j_call: TRBJ2-5
v_call: TRBV5-1
d_call: -
clone_size: -
cdr3_length: 11
cdr3_nt: TGCGCCAGCAGCTTGACCTTGGAGCAGTACTTC
cdr3_aa: CASSLTLEQYF

j_call: TRBJ2-5
v_call: TRBV2
d_call: -
clone_size: few
cdr3_length: 15
cdr3_nt: TGTGCCAGCAGTGAAGCGCTTCACAGTCAGGAGACCCAGTACTTC
cdr3_aa: CASSEALHSQETQYF

j_call: TRBJ2-7
v_call: TRBV30
d_call: TRBD2
clone_size: few
cdr3_length: 14
cdr3_nt: TGTGCCTGGAGTTCGGGGGGTAGCTCCTACGAGCAGTACTTC
cdr3_aa: CAWSSGGSSYEQYF

j_call: TRBJ2-6
v_call: TRBV19
d_call: -
clone_size: -
cdr3_length: 14
cdr3_nt: TGTGCCACCCTACAGGGCTCTGGGGCCAACGTCCTGACTTTC
cdr3_aa: CATLQGSGANVLTF

j_call: TRBJ1-2
v_call: TRBV7-9
d_call: -
clone_size: -
cdr3_length: 15
cdr3_nt: TGTGCCAGCGGAACAGGAGGGAGCGGCCTCTATGGCTACACCTTC
cdr3_aa: CASGTGGSGLYGYTF

j_call: TRBJ2-1
v_call: TRBV10-3
d_call: -
clone_size: few
cdr3_length: 12
cdr3_nt: TGTGCCATCAGTGAGTCCTATAATGAGCAGTTCTTC
cdr3_aa: CAISESYNEQFF

j_call: TRBJ1-2
v_call: TRBV6-1
d_call: -
clone_size: -
cdr3_length: 13
cdr3_nt: TGTGCCAGCGGCTCCCCCTTAACACATGGCTACACCTTC
cdr3_aa: CASGSPLTHGYTF

j_call: TRBJ2-7
v_call: TRBV9
d_call: -
clone_size: few
cdr3_length: 16
cdr3_nt: TGTGCCAGCAGCGCCGCCCTAGGGGAGGCGGGCAACGAGCAGTACTTC
cdr3_aa: CASSAALGEAGNEQYF

j_call: TRBJ1-1
v_call: TRBV30
d_call: TRBD1
clone_size: -
cdr3_length: 13
cdr3_nt: TGTGCCTGGAATGGACAGGTTAACACTGAAGCTTTCTTT
cdr3_aa: CAWNGQVNTEAFF

j_call: TRBJ2-1
v_call: TRBV9
d_call: -
clone_size: -
cdr3_length: 12
cdr3_nt: TGTGCCAGCAGCGTAACTCACAATGAGCAGTTCTTC
cdr3_aa: CASSVTHNEQFF

j_call: TRBJ2-3
v_call: TRBV7-2
d_call: TRBD2
clone_size: many
cdr3_length: 15
cdr3_nt: TGTGCCAGCAGATATCCCGGGGGGAACCCAGATACGCAGTATTTT
cdr3_aa: CASRYPGGNPDTQYF

j_call: TRBJ2-6
v_call: TRBV4-3
d_call: -
clone_size: once
cdr3_length: 15
cdr3_nt: TGCGCCAGCAGCCAAGGCGGGTCTGGGGCCAACGTCCTGACTTTC
cdr3_aa: CASSQGGSGANVLTF

j_call: TRBJ1-2
v_call: TRBV29-1
d_call: -
clone_size: few
cdr3_length: 13
cdr3_nt: TGCAGCGCCGTCTCGGGAGGAGGGTATGGCTACACCTTC
cdr3_aa: CSAVSGGGYGYTF

j_call: TRBJ2-3
v_call: TRBV29-1
d_call: TRBD1
clone_size: -
cdr3_length: 15
cdr3_nt: TGCAGCGTCTCCCGCGGGGGACAGGGAACAGATACGCAGTATTTT
cdr3_aa: CSVSRGGQGTDTQYF

j_call: TRBJ1-2
v_call: TRBV18
d_call: TRBD1
clone_size: -
cdr3_length: 16
cdr3_nt: TGTGCCAGCTCACCAATTGCGACAGGGTTTAACTATGGCTACACCTTC
cdr3_aa: CASSPIATGFNYGYTF

j_call: TRBJ2-1
v_call: TRBV29-1
d_call: -
clone_size: few
cdr3_length: 11
cdr3_nt: TGCAGCGTTGACTTAAGGGAGGAGCAGTTCTTC
cdr3_aa: CSVDLREEQFF

j_call: TRBJ2-2
v_call: TRBV11-2
d_call: -
clone_size: many
cdr3_length: 13
cdr3_nt: TGTGCCAGCAGCCCCCCGCCTATCCGGGAGCTGTTTTTT
cdr3_aa: CASSPPPIRELFF

j_call: TRBJ1-1
v_call: TRBV30
d_call: -
clone_size: few
cdr3_length: 13
cdr3_nt: TGTGCCTGGAGCACGGACAGCAACACTGAAGCTTTCTTT
cdr3_aa: CAWSTDSNTEAFF

j_call: TRBJ2-2
v_call: TRBV7-2
d_call: -
clone_size: few
cdr3_length: 14
cdr3_nt: TGTGCCAGCAGCTCACGACATCCGACCGGGGAGCTGTTTTTT
cdr3_aa: CASSSRHPTGELFF

j_call: TRBJ2-3
v_call: TRBV18
d_call: TRBD2
clone_size: few
cdr3_length: 15
cdr3_nt: TGTGCCAGCTCACCTCCAGCGGGGGGCACAGATACGCAGTATTTT
cdr3_aa: CASSPPAGGTDTQYF

j_call: TRBJ1-1
v_call: TRBV7-2
d_call: -
clone_size: -
cdr3_length: 14
cdr3_nt: TGTGCCAGCACCCCGGGGTTTGCCGAAGCTGAAGCTTTCTTT
cdr3_aa: CASTPGFAEAEAFF